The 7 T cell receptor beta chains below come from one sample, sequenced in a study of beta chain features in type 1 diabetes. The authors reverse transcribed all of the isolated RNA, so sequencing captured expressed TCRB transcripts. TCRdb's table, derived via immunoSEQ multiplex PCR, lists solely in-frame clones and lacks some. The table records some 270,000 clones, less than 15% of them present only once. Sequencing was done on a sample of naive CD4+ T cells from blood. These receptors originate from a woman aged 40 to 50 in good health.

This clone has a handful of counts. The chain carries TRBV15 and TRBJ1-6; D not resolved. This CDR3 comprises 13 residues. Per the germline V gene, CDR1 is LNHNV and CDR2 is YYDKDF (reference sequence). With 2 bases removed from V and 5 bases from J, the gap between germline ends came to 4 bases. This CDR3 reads CATSRQDNSPLHF. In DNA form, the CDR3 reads TGTGCCACCAGCAGACAGGATAATTCACCCCTCCACTTT.

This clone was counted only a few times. This chain's CDR3 is CASSELGTGRGGNYGYTF. The CDR3 nucleotides read TGTGCCAGCAGTGAATTAGGGACAGGGAGAGGGGGTAACTATGGCTACACCTTC. The chain uses TRBV25-1 and TRBJ1-2; 9 bases agree with TRBD1. Trimming at V came to 1 base and at J to 1 base, leaving 10 bases not matched to a gene. CDR3 size: 18 residues. Germline V gene lookup returns CDR1 MGHDK and CDR2 SYGVNS.

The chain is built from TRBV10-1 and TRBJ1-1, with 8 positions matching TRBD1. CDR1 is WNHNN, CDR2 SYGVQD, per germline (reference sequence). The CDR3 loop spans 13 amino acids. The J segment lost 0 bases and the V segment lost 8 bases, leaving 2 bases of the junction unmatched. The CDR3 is CASRTGLNTEAFF. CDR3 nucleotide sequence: TGCGCCAGCCGGACAGGGTTGAACACTGAAGCTTTCTTT.

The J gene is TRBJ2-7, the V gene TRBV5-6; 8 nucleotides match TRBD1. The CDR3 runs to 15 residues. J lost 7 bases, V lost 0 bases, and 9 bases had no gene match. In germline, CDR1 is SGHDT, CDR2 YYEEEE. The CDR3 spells CASSLGIQGAFEQYF. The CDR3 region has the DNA TGTGCCAGCAGCTTGGGAATTCAGGGGGCGTTTGAGCAGTACTTC.

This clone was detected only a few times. In DNA form, the CDR3 reads TGTGCCAGCAGCGGACAGTCATATAGCAATCAGCCCCAGCATTTT. Translation gives CASSGQSYSNQPQHF. The chain is built from TRBV2 and TRBJ1-5, with D perhaps TRBD1 (6 bases). Germline V gene sequence: CDR1 SNHLY, CDR2 FYNNEI. This CDR3 has 15 amino acids. The ends were cut back, 6 bases at V and 0 bases at J, with 12 bases in the middle.

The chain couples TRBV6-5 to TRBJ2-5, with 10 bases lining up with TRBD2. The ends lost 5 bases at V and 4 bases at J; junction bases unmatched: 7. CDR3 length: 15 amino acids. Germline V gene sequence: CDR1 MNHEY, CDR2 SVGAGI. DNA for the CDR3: TGTGCCAGCAGTCTTAGCGGGGGGCCGGGAGAGACCCAGTACTTC. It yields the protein CASSLSGGPGETQYF.

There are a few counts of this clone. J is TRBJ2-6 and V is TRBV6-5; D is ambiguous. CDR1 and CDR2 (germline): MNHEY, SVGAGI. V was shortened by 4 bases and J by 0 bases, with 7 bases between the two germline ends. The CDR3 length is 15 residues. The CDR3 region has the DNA TGTGCCAGCAGTTTCGCGAACTCTGGGGCCAACGTCCTGACTTTC. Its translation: CASSFANSGANVLTF.